This TCR beta chain was profiled in a study of technical replicates of blood from four donors. The repertoire was sequenced with immunoSEQ multiplex PCR; TCRdb's copy has only in-frame clones and lacks some. The sample carries 75,000 to 95,000 clones, around 91% recorded once. The V gene lost 2 bases and the J gene lost 5 bases, with 9 bases spanning the gap. The CDR3 is made up of 14 amino acids. Looked up from germline, CDR1 is MNHNS and CDR2 is SASEGT. The rearrangement joins TRBV6-1 to TRBJ2-2; D gene uncertain. The source of this sequence is a human donor in good health. The sample taken for sequencing was T cells isolated from PBMCs. The DNA for the CDR3 is TGTGCCAGCAGTGAAAGCCGTCTTACCGGGGAGCTGTTTTTT. As protein: CASSESRLTGELFF.